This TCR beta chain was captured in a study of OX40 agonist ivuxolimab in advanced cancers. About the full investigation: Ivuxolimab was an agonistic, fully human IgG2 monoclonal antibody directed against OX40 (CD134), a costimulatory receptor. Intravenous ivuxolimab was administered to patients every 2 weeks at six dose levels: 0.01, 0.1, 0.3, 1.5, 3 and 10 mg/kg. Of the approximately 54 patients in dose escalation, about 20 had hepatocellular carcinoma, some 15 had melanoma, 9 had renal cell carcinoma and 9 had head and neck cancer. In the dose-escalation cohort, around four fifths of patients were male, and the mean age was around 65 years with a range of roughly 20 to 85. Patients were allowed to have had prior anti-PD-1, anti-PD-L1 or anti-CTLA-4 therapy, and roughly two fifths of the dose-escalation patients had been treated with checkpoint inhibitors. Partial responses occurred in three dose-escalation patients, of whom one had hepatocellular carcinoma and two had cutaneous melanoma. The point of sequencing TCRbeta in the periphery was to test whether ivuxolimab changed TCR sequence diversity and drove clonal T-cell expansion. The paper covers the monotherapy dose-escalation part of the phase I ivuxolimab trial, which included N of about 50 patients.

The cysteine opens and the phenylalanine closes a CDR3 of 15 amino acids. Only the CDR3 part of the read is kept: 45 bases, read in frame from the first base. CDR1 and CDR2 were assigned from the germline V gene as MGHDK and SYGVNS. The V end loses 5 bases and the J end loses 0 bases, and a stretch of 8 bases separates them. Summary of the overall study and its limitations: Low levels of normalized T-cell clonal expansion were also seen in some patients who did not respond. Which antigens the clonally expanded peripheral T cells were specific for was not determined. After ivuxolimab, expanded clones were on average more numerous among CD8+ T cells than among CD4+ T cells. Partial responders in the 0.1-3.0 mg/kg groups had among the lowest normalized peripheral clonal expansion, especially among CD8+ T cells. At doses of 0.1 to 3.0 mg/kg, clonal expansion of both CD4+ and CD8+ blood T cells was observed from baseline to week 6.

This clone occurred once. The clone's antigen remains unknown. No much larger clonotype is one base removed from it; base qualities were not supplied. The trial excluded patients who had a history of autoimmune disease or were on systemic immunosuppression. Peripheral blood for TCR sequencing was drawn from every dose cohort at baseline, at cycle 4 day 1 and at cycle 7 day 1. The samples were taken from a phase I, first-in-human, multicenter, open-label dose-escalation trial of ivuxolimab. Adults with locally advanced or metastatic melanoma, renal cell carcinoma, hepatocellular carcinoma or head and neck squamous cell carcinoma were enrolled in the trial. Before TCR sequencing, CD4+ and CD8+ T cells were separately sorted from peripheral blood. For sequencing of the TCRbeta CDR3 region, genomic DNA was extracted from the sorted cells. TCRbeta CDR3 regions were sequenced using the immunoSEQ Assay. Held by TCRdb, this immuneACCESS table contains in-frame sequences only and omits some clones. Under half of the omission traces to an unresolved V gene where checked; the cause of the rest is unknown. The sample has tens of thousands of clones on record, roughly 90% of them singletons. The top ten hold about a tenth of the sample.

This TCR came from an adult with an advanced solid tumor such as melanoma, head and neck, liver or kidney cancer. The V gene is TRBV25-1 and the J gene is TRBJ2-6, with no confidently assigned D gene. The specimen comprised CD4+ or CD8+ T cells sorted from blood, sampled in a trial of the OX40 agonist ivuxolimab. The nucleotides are TGTGCCAGCAGTAGAGGCAACTCTGGGGCCAACGTCCTGACTTTC. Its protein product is CASSRGNSGANVLTF.